This T cell receptor (beta chain) came from a study of PD-L1 blockade in urothelial cancer. Study as a whole: Male sex and bladder-origin urothelial cancer were recorded for twenty-five of 29 patients.

Study-wide findings and caveats: Prediction of better survival came from below-median pretreatment blood TCR clonality.

TCRdb's copy holds only in-frame clones and misses some; the assay was immunoSEQ multiplex PCR. The data show under 40,000 clones, over 75% seen once. A note on this clone: Its antigen remains unidentified.

CDR3 length equals 15 residues. Germline V gives CDR1 LNHDA, CDR2 SQIVND (reference sequence). V was clipped by 3 bases and J by 12 bases, with 21 bases between them. The TCR comes from a man in his sixties or seventies with urothelial cancer. The sample here was PBMCs, taken around atezolizumab (anti-PD-L1) treatment. V gene TRBV19 combines with J gene TRBJ2-1; D might be TRBD1 (6 bases). CDR3 region: CASSMAGTLSRGQFF. CDR3 sequence (DNA): TGTGCCAGTAGTATGGCCGGGACACTTAGTCGGGGGCAGTTCTTC.